This is a list of T cell receptor beta chains from one sample in a study of cytomegalovirus exposure and HLA in healthy donors. The protocol was immunoSEQ multiplex PCR, while the TCRdb copy is restricted to in-frame clones and leaves out a portion. In the table there are around 71,000 clones, 94% of which are singletons. The sequenced sample consisted of PBMCs. Receptors originate from a man younger than 35 in good health and CMV-seropositive. CDR3s include the opening cysteine and the closing phenylalanine or tryptophan. The order of the fields is D gene, V gene, CDR3 length, clone size, J gene, CDR3 protein, CDR3 DNA. D genes are given only for firm matches. Only part of the rows carry a size: once, few, many, or a class if the clone is expanded.

d_call: -; v_call: TRBV30; cdr3_length: 15; clone_size: -; j_call: TRBJ1-3; cdr3_aa: CAGNRARISGNTIYF; cdr3_nt: TGTGCCGGGAACAGGGCGAGGATCTCTGGAAACACCATATATTTT
d_call: TRBD1; v_call: TRBV7-6; cdr3_length: 16; clone_size: -; j_call: TRBJ2-7; cdr3_aa: CASSLTTGVGTYEQYF; cdr3_nt: TGTGCCAGCAGCTTAACAACAGGGGTAGGAACCTACGAGCAGTACTTC
d_call: -; v_call: TRBV7-6; cdr3_length: 13; clone_size: -; j_call: TRBJ1-2; cdr3_aa: CASSEAEGYGYTF; cdr3_nt: TGTGCCAGCAGCGAAGCAGAGGGTTATGGCTACACCTTC
d_call: TRBD1; v_call: TRBV7-9; cdr3_length: 15; clone_size: -; j_call: TRBJ2-7; cdr3_aa: CASTEGQGGSYEQYF; cdr3_nt: TGTGCCAGCACCGAGGGACAGGGTGGCTCCTACGAGCAGTACTTC
d_call: -; v_call: TRBV6-1; cdr3_length: 14; clone_size: -; j_call: TRBJ1-5; cdr3_aa: CASSPDGPGQPQHF; cdr3_nt: TGTGCCAGCAGCCCAGACGGCCCCGGGCAGCCCCAGCATTTT
d_call: -; v_call: TRBV4-2; cdr3_length: 17; clone_size: few; j_call: TRBJ2-3; cdr3_aa: CASSQGATGSSTDTQYF; cdr3_nt: TGTGCCAGCAGCCAAGGAGCGACAGGCTCTAGCACAGATACGCAGTATTTT
d_call: TRBD1; v_call: TRBV7-2; cdr3_length: 15; clone_size: -; j_call: TRBJ1-1; cdr3_aa: CASSSHRGWDTEAFF; cdr3_nt: TGTGCCAGCAGCTCCCACAGGGGATGGGACACTGAAGCTTTCTTT
d_call: -; v_call: TRBV7-9; cdr3_length: 13; clone_size: -; j_call: TRBJ1-3; cdr3_aa: CASSLGEATTIYF; cdr3_nt: TGTGCCAGCAGCTTAGGGGAGGCCACCACCATATATTTT
d_call: TRBD2; v_call: TRBV27; cdr3_length: 16; clone_size: -; j_call: TRBJ2-7; cdr3_aa: CASSLSGLASSYEQYF; cdr3_nt: TGTGCCAGCAGTTTATCGGGACTAGCGAGCTCCTACGAGCAGTACTTC
d_call: -; v_call: TRBV5-1; cdr3_length: 15; clone_size: -; j_call: TRBJ2-7; cdr3_aa: CASSRGLSSSYEQYF; cdr3_nt: TGCGCCAGCAGCCGGGGTCTCTCGAGCTCCTACGAGCAGTACTTC
d_call: TRBD2; v_call: TRBV6-5; cdr3_length: 14; clone_size: -; j_call: TRBJ2-7; cdr3_aa: CASSPQGLPTQQYF; cdr3_nt: TGTGCCAGCAGTCCCCAGGGACTACCTACGCAGCAGTACTTC
d_call: -; v_call: TRBV25-1; cdr3_length: 15; clone_size: -; j_call: TRBJ1-1; cdr3_aa: CASSEVRMGVTEAFF; cdr3_nt: TGTGCCAGCAGTGAAGTTAGAATGGGAGTCACTGAAGCTTTCTTT
d_call: -; v_call: TRBV7-9; cdr3_length: 12; clone_size: -; j_call: TRBJ1-3; cdr3_aa: CASSLQGNTIYF; cdr3_nt: TGTGCCAGCAGCTTACAAGGAAACACCATATATTTT
d_call: -; v_call: TRBV18; cdr3_length: 13; clone_size: -; j_call: TRBJ2-5; cdr3_aa: CASSPNRMETQYF; cdr3_nt: TGTGCCAGCTCACCAAACAGAATGGAGACCCAGTACTTC
d_call: -; v_call: TRBV11-2; cdr3_length: 14; clone_size: -; j_call: TRBJ1-2; cdr3_aa: CASSPGAGYSGYTF; cdr3_nt: TGTGCCAGCAGCCCAGGGGCAGGGTACTCCGGCTACACCTTC
d_call: -; v_call: TRBV6-1; cdr3_length: 13; clone_size: -; j_call: TRBJ2-7; cdr3_aa: CASRTQVSYEQYF; cdr3_nt: TGTGCCAGCAGAACTCAGGTCTCCTACGAGCAGTACTTC
d_call: -; v_call: TRBV29-1; cdr3_length: 13; clone_size: -; j_call: TRBJ2-3; cdr3_aa: CSAHPTGSDTQYF; cdr3_nt: TGCAGCGCCCACCCGACAGGTTCGGATACGCAGTATTTT
d_call: TRBD2; v_call: TRBV2; cdr3_length: 16; clone_size: -; j_call: TRBJ2-6; cdr3_aa: CASSRLAGAGANVLTF; cdr3_nt: TGTGCCAGCAGTCGGCTAGCGGGAGCCGGGGCCAACGTCCTGACTTTC
d_call: TRBD1; v_call: TRBV28; cdr3_length: 15; clone_size: -; j_call: TRBJ1-5; cdr3_aa: CASSPLQGMGQPQHF; cdr3_nt: TGTGCCAGCAGTCCCCTACAGGGGATGGGACAGCCCCAGCATTTT
d_call: -; v_call: TRBV7-3; cdr3_length: 13; clone_size: -; j_call: TRBJ2-1; cdr3_aa: CASSLRESNEQFF; cdr3_nt: TGTGCCAGCAGCTTAAGAGAATCCAATGAGCAGTTCTTC
d_call: -; v_call: TRBV9; cdr3_length: 16; clone_size: -; j_call: TRBJ2-2; cdr3_aa: CASSVGRTAWTGELFF; cdr3_nt: TGTGCCAGCAGCGTAGGCCGGACAGCCTGGACCGGGGAGCTGTTTTTT
d_call: -; v_call: TRBV25-1; cdr3_length: 12; clone_size: -; j_call: TRBJ1-5; cdr3_aa: CASNSHHQPQHF; cdr3_nt: TGTGCCAGCAATTCACACCATCAGCCCCAGCATTTT
d_call: -; v_call: TRBV19; cdr3_length: 14; clone_size: -; j_call: TRBJ2-2; cdr3_aa: CASRTGVAAGELFF; cdr3_nt: TGTGCCAGTAGGACCGGGGTAGCCGCCGGGGAGCTGTTTTTT
d_call: TRBD1; v_call: TRBV30; cdr3_length: 17; clone_size: -; j_call: TRBJ1-1; cdr3_aa: CAWSGARGSGMNTEAFF; cdr3_nt: TGTGCCTGGAGTGGGGCCAGGGGGTCGGGGATGAACACTGAAGCTTTCTTT
d_call: TRBD1; v_call: TRBV6-1; cdr3_length: 17; clone_size: -; j_call: TRBJ1-5; cdr3_aa: CASSEGTGALTNQPQHF; cdr3_nt: TGTGCCAGCAGTGAAGGGACAGGGGCCCTTACCAATCAGCCCCAGCATTTT
d_call: -; v_call: TRBV7-2; cdr3_length: 18; clone_size: -; j_call: TRBJ2-1; cdr3_aa: CASSLALYSGVPYNEQFF; cdr3_nt: TGTGCCAGCAGCTTAGCGTTGTATTCGGGAGTTCCCTACAATGAGCAGTTCTTC
d_call: TRBD2; v_call: TRBV6-6; cdr3_length: 13; clone_size: -; j_call: TRBJ2-1; cdr3_aa: CASRWTSTDEQFF; cdr3_nt: TGTGCCAGCAGGTGGACTAGCACGGATGAGCAGTTCTTC
d_call: -; v_call: TRBV6-5; cdr3_length: 15; clone_size: -; j_call: TRBJ2-3; cdr3_aa: CASRYVAGPTDTQYF; cdr3_nt: TGTGCCAGCCGCTATGTTGCAGGGCCCACAGATACGCAGTATTTT
d_call: TRBD1; v_call: TRBV2; cdr3_length: 15; clone_size: -; j_call: TRBJ1-4; cdr3_aa: CASSFPQGADEKLFF; cdr3_nt: TGTGCCAGCAGCTTCCCACAGGGGGCAGATGAAAAACTGTTTTTT
d_call: TRBD2; v_call: TRBV7-3; cdr3_length: 15; clone_size: -; j_call: TRBJ2-3; cdr3_aa: CASSLAGGSTDTQYF; cdr3_nt: TGTGCCAGCAGTTTAGCGGGGGGTAGCACAGATACGCAGTATTTT
d_call: -; v_call: TRBV7-9; cdr3_length: 14; clone_size: -; j_call: TRBJ1-1; cdr3_aa: CASSPTTGNTEAFF; cdr3_nt: TGTGCCAGCAGCCCAACGACAGGGAACACTGAAGCTTTCTTT
d_call: -; v_call: TRBV7-9; cdr3_length: 13; clone_size: -; j_call: TRBJ1-1; cdr3_aa: CASSSITGSRAFF; cdr3_nt: TGTGCCAGCAGCTCCATCACCGGGTCGAGGGCTTTCTTT
d_call: TRBD1; v_call: TRBV5-1; cdr3_length: 15; clone_size: -; j_call: TRBJ2-7; cdr3_aa: CASSWGQGLSYEQYF; cdr3_nt: TGCGCCAGCAGCTGGGGACAGGGACTCTCCTACGAGCAGTACTTC
d_call: -; v_call: TRBV27; cdr3_length: 15; clone_size: -; j_call: TRBJ2-7; cdr3_aa: CATPRRGLGSYEQYF; cdr3_nt: TGTGCCACCCCAAGGCGGGGCCTTGGATCCTACGAGCAGTACTTC
d_call: TRBD1; v_call: TRBV5-1; cdr3_length: 14; clone_size: -; j_call: TRBJ2-5; cdr3_aa: CASSFGTGWASQYF; cdr3_nt: TGCGCCAGCAGCTTTGGGACAGGGTGGGCGTCCCAGTACTTC
d_call: TRBD2; v_call: TRBV7-2; cdr3_length: 16; clone_size: -; j_call: TRBJ2-3; cdr3_aa: CASSLSGGAGTDTQYF; cdr3_nt: TGTGCCAGCAGCTTAAGCGGGGGGGCCGGCACAGATACGCAGTATTTT
d_call: TRBD1; v_call: TRBV5-1; cdr3_length: 14; clone_size: -; j_call: TRBJ1-1; cdr3_aa: CASSLGQPNTEAFF; cdr3_nt: TGCGCCAGCAGCCTGGGACAGCCTAACACTGAAGCTTTCTTT
d_call: TRBD1; v_call: TRBV28; cdr3_length: 11; clone_size: -; j_call: TRBJ2-1; cdr3_aa: CASRQGYEQFF; cdr3_nt: TGTGCCAGCCGACAGGGCTATGAGCAGTTCTTC
d_call: TRBD2; v_call: TRBV9; cdr3_length: 17; clone_size: -; j_call: TRBJ2-5; cdr3_aa: CASSVFSSGGLLETQYF; cdr3_nt: TGTGCCAGCAGCGTATTTTCTAGCGGGGGTTTGTTGGAGACCCAGTACTTC
d_call: TRBD1; v_call: TRBV5-1; cdr3_length: 14; clone_size: -; j_call: TRBJ2-7; cdr3_aa: CASSFLDRGYEQYF; cdr3_nt: TGCGCCAGCAGCTTTCTCGACAGGGGCTACGAGCAGTACTTC
d_call: -; v_call: TRBV6-6; cdr3_length: 14; clone_size: -; j_call: TRBJ2-7; cdr3_aa: CASASGRLRQEQYF; cdr3_nt: TGTGCCAGCGCCTCAGGGCGACTTCGACAAGAGCAGTACTTC
d_call: TRBD1; v_call: TRBV5-6; cdr3_length: 16; clone_size: -; j_call: TRBJ2-4; cdr3_aa: CASSPTTQGEEGIQYF; cdr3_nt: TGTGCCAGCAGCCCGACAACACAGGGGGAAGAGGGCATTCAGTACTTC
d_call: TRBD1; v_call: TRBV5-1; cdr3_length: 17; clone_size: -; j_call: TRBJ2-3; cdr3_aa: CASSLADQGVNTDTQYF; cdr3_nt: TGCGCCAGCAGCTTGGCCGATCAGGGGGTTAATACAGATACGCAGTATTTT
d_call: -; v_call: TRBV9; cdr3_length: 13; clone_size: -; j_call: TRBJ2-1; cdr3_aa: CASSAEIYNEQFF; cdr3_nt: TGTGCCAGCAGCGCGGAGATTTACAATGAGCAGTTCTTC
d_call: -; v_call: TRBV2; cdr3_length: 11; clone_size: -; j_call: TRBJ2-7; cdr3_aa: CASSPSYEQYF; cdr3_nt: TGTGCCAGCAGTCCTAGTTACGAGCAGTACTTC
d_call: -; v_call: TRBV10-1; cdr3_length: 11; clone_size: once; j_call: TRBJ1-1; cdr3_aa: CAIWGERWAFF; cdr3_nt: TGCGCCATATGGGGGGAACGGTGGGCTTTCTTT
d_call: -; v_call: TRBV4-1; cdr3_length: 17; clone_size: -; j_call: TRBJ2-5; cdr3_aa: CASSQEPRGAEAETQYF; cdr3_nt: TGCGCCAGCAGCCAAGAACCCAGGGGCGCCGAGGCGGAGACCCAGTACTTC
d_call: -; v_call: TRBV4-1; cdr3_length: 15; clone_size: once; j_call: TRBJ2-7; cdr3_aa: CASSQFSPGSYEQYF; cdr3_nt: TGCGCCAGCAGCCAATTCTCACCGGGATCCTACGAGCAGTACTTC
d_call: TRBD2; v_call: TRBV5-4; cdr3_length: 15; clone_size: -; j_call: TRBJ2-1; cdr3_aa: CASSLSGSSYNEQFF; cdr3_nt: TGTGCCAGCAGCTTAAGCGGGAGCTCCTACAATGAGCAGTTCTTC
d_call: TRBD1; v_call: TRBV5-4; cdr3_length: 14; clone_size: -; j_call: TRBJ1-1; cdr3_aa: CASSLQGMNTEAFF; cdr3_nt: TGTGCCAGCAGCTTACAGGGGATGAACACTGAAGCTTTCTTT
d_call: -; v_call: TRBV6-1; cdr3_length: 13; clone_size: -; j_call: TRBJ2-3; cdr3_aa: CASRPTGTDTQYF; cdr3_nt: TGTGCCAGCAGGCCTACAGGAACAGATACGCAGTATTTT
d_call: -; v_call: TRBV7-2; cdr3_length: 14; clone_size: -; j_call: TRBJ2-5; cdr3_aa: CASTEKGLRETQYF; cdr3_nt: TGTGCCAGCACCGAAAAGGGACTCAGAGAGACCCAGTACTTC
d_call: TRBD1; v_call: TRBV28; cdr3_length: 14; clone_size: -; j_call: TRBJ2-5; cdr3_aa: CASSPRGRRETQYF; cdr3_nt: TGTGCCAGCAGTCCTAGGGGGCGCCGGGAGACCCAGTACTTC